The 27 T cell receptor beta chains below come from one sample, sequenced in a study of cytomegalovirus exposure and HLA in healthy donors. This PCR relied on a set of 60 Vbeta primers and 13 Jbeta primers. TCRdb's table, derived via immunoSEQ multiplex PCR, lists solely in-frame clones and lacks some. This repertoire includes fewer than 85,000 clones. The sample taken for sequencing was PBMCs. These receptors were collected from a female donor in good health and CMV-seropositive.

The rearrangement joins TRBV6-5 to TRBJ2-7, with D possibly TRBD2 on 5 matching bases. Deletions cut 8 bases from V and 1 base from J, with 12 bases between. CDR3 length: 13 amino acids. CDR1 is MNHEY and CDR2 is SVGAGI in the germline V gene. The CDR3 loop reads CASLDFSSYEQYF. DNA of the CDR3: TGTGCCAGCCTGGACTTCTCTTCCTACGAGCAGTACTTC.

CDR3 in amino acids: CAPHLRGDYEQYF. Here the CDR3 DNA reads TGTGCCCCCCATCTCCGGGGTGACTACGAGCAGTACTTC. The rearrangement links TRBV7-3 to TRBJ2-7, with D possibly TRBD2 on 5 matching bases. Germline V gene sequence: CDR1 SGHTA, CDR2 FQGTGA. Trimming pared 11 bases from V and 3 bases from J, leaving 17 bases between. The length of the CDR3 is 13 residues. Full variable domain (missing parts from reference TRBV7-3 and TRBJ2-7): GAGVSQTPSNKVTEKGKYVELRCDPISGHTALYWYRQSLGQGPEFLIYFQGTGAADDSGLPNDRFFAVRPEGSVSTLKIQRTERGDSAVYLCAPHLRGDYEQYFGPGTRLTVT.

The chain couples TRBV9 to TRBJ1-5; D uncertain. The V gene's germline CDR1 is SGDLS and CDR2 YYNGEE. Trimming cost V 0 bases and J 7 bases, with 11 bases left between them. The CDR3 sequence is 14 residues long. The CDR3 nucleotides read TGTGCCAGCAGCGTAGCAGGAACGGGACAGCCCCAGCATTTT. Its protein product is CASSVAGTGQPQHF. Using reference TRBV9 and TRBJ1-5 for the parts outside the CDR3, the full variable domain is DSGVTQTPKHLITATGQRVTLRCSPRSGDLSVYWYQQSLDQGLQFLIQYYNGEERAKGNILERFSAQQFPDLHSELNLSSLELGDSALYFCASSVAGTGQPQHFGDGTRLSIL.

Concerning this clone: An end of the junction differs from the germline gene, which may be a read error. The chain joins TRBV7-7 to TRBJ2-7; TRBD1 agrees at 11 bases. The CDR3 has 15 residues. Germline V gives CDR1 SSHAT, CDR2 FNYEAQ (reference sequence). The CDR3 loop reads CASSLGQGAGYEQYF. The CDR3, as DNA: TGTGCTAGCAGCTTAGGACAGGGGGCTGGTTACGAGCAGTACTTC. The full variable domain, completed using reference TRBV7-7 and TRBJ2-7, is GAGVSQSPRYKVTKRGQDVTLRCDPISSHATLYWYQQALGQGPEFLTYFNYEAQPDKSGLPSDRFSAERPEGSISTLTIQRTEQRDSAMYRCASSLGQGAGYEQYFGPGTRLTVT.

J is TRBJ1-3 and V is TRBV4-3; possibly TRBD1 for D (5 bases). The CDR3 contains 15 residues. Trimming took off 4 bases at V and 1 base at J, with 11 bases between the two ends. The germline V gene encodes CDR1 LGHNA and CDR2 YSLEER. The CDR3 sequence: CASSLARGSGNTIYF. The CDR3, as DNA: TGCGCCAGCAGCCTAGCTAGGGGTTCTGGAAACACCATATATTTT.

The chain is built from TRBV28 and TRBJ1-4; no reliable D call. The CDR3 is 13 residues long. Germline CDR1 and CDR2: MDHEN and SYDVKM. Trimming removed 11 bases at V and 8 bases at J, with 18 bases between. In DNA form, the CDR3 reads TGTGCCTCATCGACCGCCGGGGTGGAAAAACTGTTTTTT. Residues: CASSTAGVEKLFF. Based on the CDR3 plus reference TRBV28 and TRBJ1-4, the full variable domain is DVKVTQSSRYLVKRTGEKVFLECVQDMDHENMFWYRQDPGLGLRLIYFSYDVKMKEKGDIPEGYSVSREKKERFSLILESASTNQTSMYLCASSTAGVEKLFFGSGTQLSVL.

The chain uses TRBV9 and TRBJ2-3, with a tentative D call TRBD1 (5 bases). Germline assignment: CDR1 SGDLS and CDR2 YYNGEE. The V end was cut by 0 bases, the J end by 3 bases, with 14 bases between. The CDR3 spans 16 residues. For the CDR3, the DNA is TGTGCCAGCAGCGTAGACCAGGGATACTTTACAGATACGCAGTATTTT. Encoded protein: CASSVDQGYFTDTQYF.

The chain couples TRBV9 to TRBJ1-1; D is unclear. The CDR3 is made up of 14 amino acids. Trimming took 4 bases from V and 5 from J, leaving 15 bases between them. CDR1 is SGDLS and CDR2 is YYNGEE in the germline V gene. CDR3 protein: CASSPDPRRTEAFF. CDR3 DNA sequence: TGTGCCAGCAGCCCAGACCCCCGGAGGACTGAAGCTTTCTTT.

The J gene is TRBJ2-3, the V gene TRBV28, with 7 bases identical to TRBD2. CDR3 size: 17 residues. The V and J ends lost 3 bases and 0 bases, in that order; junction bases with no gene match: 9. Germline lookup yields CDR1 MDHEN and CDR2 SYDVKM. CDR3: CASSFREGSGSTDTQYF. As DNA, the CDR3 is TGTGCCAGCAGTTTTAGAGAGGGTAGCGGGAGCACAGATACGCAGTATTTT.

Details on this clone: The sample holds other DNA sequences that translate to the same CDR3. The chain combines TRBV9 with TRBJ2-7; weak D call: TRBD2 (6 bases). There are 15 residues in the CDR3. The germline CDR1 and CDR2 sequences are SGDLS and YYNGEE. V was trimmed by 0 bases and J by 6 bases, leaving 16 bases between them. The CDR3 region has the DNA TGTGCCAGCAGCGTAGGAGCCTCCGGGGGACGCGAGCAGTACTTC. Its translation is CASSVGASGGREQYF.

The CDR3 nucleotides read TGTGCCAGCAGTGAAGCTCGGGGTTTAGCCTACGAGCAGTACTTC. The encoded protein is CASSEARGLAYEQYF. V usage is TRBV6-1 and J usage is TRBJ2-7; maybe TRBD2 (5 bases). This CDR3 is built from 15 residues. V lost 0 bases to trimming and J lost 2 bases, with 11 bases between them. CDR1 and CDR2 (germline): MNHNS, SASEGT.

J is TRBJ2-1 and V is TRBV18, with 11 bases identical to TRBD2. Trimming at V came to 3 bases and at J to 6 bases, leaving 4 bases not matched to a gene. The germline gives CDR1 KGHSH, CDR2 LQKENI. The CDR3 consists of 15 residues. The CDR3 region is CASSPRTSGLNEQFF. CDR3 nucleotide sequence: TGTGCCAGCTCACCGCGGACTAGCGGGCTCAATGAGCAGTTCTTC.

The chain couples TRBV29-1 to TRBJ2-5, with TRBD2 as a possible D gene (6 bases). CDR3 length: 13 residues. Trimming took 3 bases from V and 1 from J, leaving 9 bases between them. The germline V gene has CDR1 SQVTM and CDR2 ANQGSEA. The CDR3: CSVDGGTQETQYF. The CDR3 region has the DNA TGCAGCGTTGATGGGGGGACCCAAGAGACCCAGTACTTC.

The chain has TRBV27 and TRBJ2-1, with D tentatively TRBD2 (5 bases). V dropped 4 bases and J dropped 0 bases, with 10 bases sitting between them. This CDR3 has 15 residues. Germline CDR1 MNHEY, CDR2 SMNVEV (reference sequence). CDR3 amino acids: CASSSGSGSYNEQFF. CDR3 coding DNA: TGTGCCAGCAGTTCGGGCAGCGGCTCCTACAATGAGCAGTTCTTC.

This sequence joins TRBV5-1 and TRBJ2-1; 10 bases are shared with TRBD1. The CDR3 extends over 14 amino acids. V lost 4 bases and J lost 8; bases outside the gene matches: 6. Germline V gives CDR1 SGHRS, CDR2 YFSETQ. In DNA, the CDR3 is TGCGCCAGCAGCCATAGACAGGGGGCACATGAGCAGTTCTTC. The encoded protein is CASSHRQGAHEQFF.

The genes are TRBV10-1 and TRBJ2-1; 12 bases agree with TRBD1. CDR1 and CDR2 from the germline V gene are WNHNN and SYGVQD (reference sequence). The CDR3 is 14 residues long. Losses at the gene ends were 7 bases for V and 9 bases for J; bases not matched to a gene: 7. The CDR3 sequence: CASKAGTGGGEQFF. In DNA, the CDR3 is TGCGCCAGCAAGGCCGGGACAGGGGGCGGTGAGCAGTTCTTC.

V usage is TRBV15 and J usage is TRBJ1-2, with a weak D call TRBD1 (6 bases). This CDR3 has 15 amino acids. The germline V gene encodes CDR1 LNHNV and CDR2 YYDKDF (reference sequence). Trimming left V 2 bases short and J 6 bases short, with 16 bases between. The CDR3 DNA follows: TGTGCCACCAGCAGAACACAATGGGAGGGGGATGGCTACACCTTC. As protein: CATSRTQWEGDGYTF.

The rearrangement links TRBV7-9 to TRBJ1-2; 9 nucleotides agree with TRBD1. Losses at the gene ends were 11 bases for V and 3 bases for J; bases not matched to a gene: 4. Germline-derived CDR1 and CDR2 are SEHNR and FQNEAQ (reference sequence). CDR3 length: 12 residues. CDR3 protein: CAYDRGDYGYTF. The DNA for the CDR3 is TGTGCCTACGACAGGGGGGACTATGGCTACACCTTC. Looking up the rest from reference TRBV7-9 and TRBJ1-2 gives the full variable domain: DTGVSQNPRHKITKRGQNVTFRCDPISEHNRLYWYRQTLGQGPEFLTYFQNEAQLEKSRLLSDRFSAERPKGSFSTLEIQRTEQGDSAMYLCAYDRGDYGYTFGSGTRLTVV.

This chain connects TRBV19 to TRBJ2-1, with TRBD1 identical over 7 bases. Germline loops: CDR1 LNHDA, CDR2 SQIVND (reference sequence). The CDR3 length is 12 residues. V was pared by 11 bases and J by 12 bases, with 13 bases of the junction left unmatched. CDR3 DNA sequence: TGTGCCTCGGGACAGACAAAATCAGGGCAGTTCTTC. It specifies CASGQTKSGQFF.

The gene calls are TRBV7-6 and TRBJ2-5; unclear D gene. The germline CDR1 and CDR2 sequences are SGHVS and FNYEAQ. The CDR3 is 12 amino acids. V was shortened by 2 bases and J by 1 base, with 2 bases between the two germline ends. The CDR3 loop reads CASSLRQETQYF. In DNA, the CDR3 is TGTGCCAGCAGCTTACGCCAAGAGACCCAGTACTTC.

The DNA of the CDR3 is TGCAGCTGCGGCGAAGGCACCCACGAGCAGTACTTC. Its translation: CSCGEGTHEQYF. The chain combines TRBV29-1 with TRBJ2-7; no clear D. This CDR3 contains 12 residues. The V end lost 8 bases, the J end lost 5 bases, and 16 bases lay between the germline ends. CDR1 SQVTM and CDR2 ANQGSEA come from the germline V gene.

The V call is TRBV5-1, the J call TRBJ1-1; 12 bases agree with TRBD1. Germline V lookup: CDR1 SGHRS, CDR2 YFSETQ. This CDR3 is 20 amino acids long. After removal of 4 bases from V and 2 bases from J, the junction contained 18 bases not matched to a gene. The CDR3 nucleotides are TGCGCCAGCAGCCCCGGGACAGGGGGCGCGGGAATGGCCGTTAACACTGAAGCTTTCTTT. Protein: CASSPGTGGAGMAVNTEAFF.

J is TRBJ1-5 and V is TRBV7-9; a possible D gene is TRBD1 (5 bases). Germline V gives CDR1 SEHNR, CDR2 FQNEAQ (reference sequence). V was pared by 2 bases and J by 4 bases, with 9 bases between. This CDR3 region has 14 residues. Here the CDR3 reads CASSLMTENQPQHF. CDR3 bases: TGTGCCAGCAGCTTAATGACAGAAAATCAGCCCCAGCATTTT.

The chain joins TRBV25-1 to TRBJ2-3, with a tentative D call TRBD2 (5 bases). Germline CDR1 MGHDK, CDR2 SYGVNS. CDR3 length: 15 amino acids. Trimming pared 5 bases from V and 2 bases from J, leaving 14 bases between. CDR3 DNA sequence: TGTGCCAGCAGTAAGGTTGAGGGATTCACAGATACGCAGTATTTT. This gives the protein CASSKVEGFTDTQYF.

The DNA of the CDR3 is TGTGCCAGCTCACCGACACAGGATCAGCCCCAGCATTTT. This encodes CASSPTQDQPQHF. V usage is TRBV18 and J usage is TRBJ1-5, with D perhaps TRBD1 (5 bases). This CDR3 is 13 amino acids long. Trimming stripped 3 bases from V and 5 bases from J, with 8 bases between. Germline-derived CDR1 and CDR2 are KGHSH and LQKENI.

This chain joins TRBV18 and TRBJ2-1; D remains ambiguous. The CDR3 is 15 amino acids. V lost 5 bases and J lost 0, with 11 bases in between. Germline V gene data show CDR1 as KGHSH and CDR2 as LQKENI. This CDR3 reads CASSSVAVSYNEQFF. The CDR3 bases are TGTGCCAGCTCATCCGTGGCGGTCTCCTACAATGAGCAGTTCTTC.

This chain joins TRBV5-1 and TRBJ2-7, with TRBD2 matching 8 bases. The CDR3 length is 16 residues. J gave up 2 bases and V 2 bases, and 9 bases lay outside the gene matches. Germline V gives CDR1 SGHRS, CDR2 YFSETQ. CDR3: CASSLIAGQGTYEQYF. In nucleotides, the CDR3 is TGCGCCAGCAGCTTAATAGCGGGACAAGGGACCTACGAGCAGTACTTC.